The table lists the clone carrying this T cell receptor beta chain with many counts. The TCRbeta library incorporated unique molecular identifiers. TCRdb called the PCR reads again in MiXCR, with one record for every CDR3 protein. The sample has approximately 44,000 distinct CDR3 sequences, approximately 6.1% seen once. This CDR3 spans 10 amino acids. Trimming removed 5 bases at V and 9 bases at J, with 8 bases between. CDR1 and CDR2 (germline): DFQATT, SNEGSKA (reference sequence). The sample comes from a study of T-cell reconstitution after alpha-beta-depleted transplantation in children. This receptor was obtained from a female patient under 10 years old who had a stem cell transplant for aplastic anemia, so the T cells may come from the graft donor. The chain has TRBV20-1 and TRBJ2-1; D remains unclear. This material consisted of PBMCs, mostly from graft donor cells, taken 60 days after TCRalphabeta/CD19-depleted stem cell transplant. In DNA form, the CDR3 reads TGCAGTGCTGGTAGCACTGAGCAGTTCTTC. It specifies CSAGSTEQFF.